These 3 T cell receptor beta chains originate from one sample sequenced in a study of blood T cell repertoires in COVID-19. The table came from immunoSEQ multiplex PCR; TCRdb's copy has only in-frame clones and leaves some out. The top ten hold about 5.5% of the sample, which has around 210,000 clones, around three quarters seen once. The material sequenced was peripheral blood. The receptors originated from a woman in her seventies with acute or convalescent COVID-19.

This clone was recorded only once. The CDR3 DNA sequence: TGCGCCAGCAGCTTGGCAGGGGAGGGCGGTGGCTATGGCTACACCTTC. It codes for CASSLAGEGGGYGYTF. This chain joins TRBV5-1 and TRBJ1-2; possibly TRBD1 for D (6 bases). The germline V and J ends were trimmed by 0 bases and 4 bases, with 16 bases remaining between them. This CDR3 region has 16 residues. Germline loops: CDR1 SGHRS, CDR2 YFSETQ.

The genes are TRBV5-6 and TRBJ2-6; weak D call: TRBD2 (6 bases). Germline loops: CDR1 SGHDT, CDR2 YYEEEE. The CDR3 contains 16 residues. The germline V and J ends were trimmed by 1 base and 2 bases, with 10 bases remaining between them. CDR3 DNA sequence: TGTGCCAGCAGCTTGTGGGGGGTGGCTGGGGCCAACGTCCTGACTTTC. It encodes CASSLWGVAGANVLTF.

J is TRBJ2-1 and V is TRBV24-1; TRBD2 matches 11 bases. Germline V gene sequence: CDR1 KGHDR, CDR2 SFDVKD. CDR3 length: 15 amino acids. Trimming at V came to 7 bases and at J to 7 bases, leaving 8 bases not matched to a gene. The DNA for the CDR3 is TGTGCCACCAGGACTAGCGGGGCCGGTACAAATGAGCAGTTCTTC. Its translation: CATRTSGAGTNEQFF.